This T cell receptor (beta chain) derives from a study of blood T cell repertoires in COVID-19. Study details: From the United States, Italy and Spain came samples of acute and convalescent COVID-19. PBMCs, B-cell-depleted T cells, or T cells provided the cDNA or gDNA that made up the material.

With V trimmed by 2 bases and J by 2 bases, 4 bases remained unmatched. Germline V gene lookup returns CDR1 GTSNPN and CDR2 SVGIG (reference sequence). This CDR3 spans 14 amino acids. This table comes from immunoSEQ multiplex PCR, and its TCRdb copy is limited to in-frame clones, with some not included. Of about 110,000 clones listed, roughly 88% are singletons. Specimen: peripheral blood. This chain links TRBV30 with TRBJ2-5; 8 nucleotides align to TRBD2. The source is a woman in her 70s with acute or convalescent COVID-19. CDR3 coding DNA: TGTGCCTGGAGTCCCCTAGCGGGTCAAGAGACCCAGTACTTC. Its translation is CAWSPLAGQETQYF. Full variable domain (missing parts from reference TRBV30 and TRBJ2-5): SQTIHQWPATLVQPVGSPLSLECTVEGTSNPNLYWYRQAAGRGLQLLFYSVGIGQISSEVPQNLSASRPQDRQFILSSKKLLLSDSGFYLCAWSPLAGQETQYFGPGTRLLVL.